This T cell receptor (beta chain) emerged from a study of blood T cell repertoires in COVID-19. Study details: The United States, Italy and Spain supplied acute and convalescent COVID-19 samples. T cells, B-cell-depleted T cells, or PBMCs provided the cDNA or gDNA that served as material.

As processed by the authors: Reference gene primer amplification yielded estimated nucleated cell counts. The repertoire was sequenced with immunoSEQ multiplex PCR; TCRdb's copy has only in-frame clones and lacks some. V and J calls and clone size are given by that table; D and trimming were obtained from the DNA. The top ten clones hold approximately 6.5% of a sample with approximately 300,000 clones, roughly nine tenths of them seen once. V lost 2 bases and J lost 4; bases outside the gene matches: 5. The germline gives CDR1 MNHEY, CDR2 SMNVEV (reference sequence). CDR3 length: 15 residues. The J gene is TRBJ2-1, the V gene TRBV27; 7 bases line up with TRBD2. The sample was peripheral blood. The clonotype comes from a man between 18 and 35 years old who had recovered from COVID-19. The CDR3 loop is CASSLRAGEYNEQFF. The CDR3 nucleotides read TGTGCCAGCAGTTTACGGGCGGGGGAGTACAATGAGCAGTTCTTC.